This TCR beta chain derives from a study of blood T cell repertoires in COVID-19. This clone was found once. The method was immunoSEQ multiplex PCR; TCRdb's version includes in-frame clones alone and lacks a portion of them. The sample records roughly 250,000 clones, 86% being singletons. Germline loops: CDR1 SEHNR, CDR2 FQNEAQ (reference sequence). This CDR3 spans 12 amino acids. V was trimmed by 2 bases and J by 8 bases, leaving 9 bases between them. The receptor's source is a woman in her thirties with COVID-19, enrolled during active disease. Sequenced sample: peripheral blood. The chain joins TRBV7-9 to TRBJ1-2; weak D call: TRBD1 (5 bases). DNA for the CDR3: TGTGCCAGCAGCTTACAGGGAGGAGGCTACACCTTC. Its translation: CASSLQGGGYTF.